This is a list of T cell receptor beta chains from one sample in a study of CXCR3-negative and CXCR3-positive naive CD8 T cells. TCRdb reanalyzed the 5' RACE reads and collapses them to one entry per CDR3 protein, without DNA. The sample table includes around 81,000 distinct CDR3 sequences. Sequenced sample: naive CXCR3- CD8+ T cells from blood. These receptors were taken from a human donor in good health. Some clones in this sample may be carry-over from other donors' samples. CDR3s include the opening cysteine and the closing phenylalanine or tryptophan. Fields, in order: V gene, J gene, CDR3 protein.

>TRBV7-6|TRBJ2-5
CASSRNRRGETQYF
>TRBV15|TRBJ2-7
CATSRVASGTYEQYF
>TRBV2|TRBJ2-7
CARGDREVDEQYF
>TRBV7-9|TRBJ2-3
CASTGPPASGPSTDTQYF
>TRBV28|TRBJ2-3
CASSKSGTSTDTQYF
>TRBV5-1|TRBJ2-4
CASSLGLGKNIQYF
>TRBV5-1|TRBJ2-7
CASSLWGLPYEQYF
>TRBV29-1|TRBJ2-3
CSVVRPSTDTQYF
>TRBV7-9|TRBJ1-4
CASSLFRHPTNEKLFF
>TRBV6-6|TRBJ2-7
CASSAGTASYEQYF
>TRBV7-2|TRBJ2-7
CASSFQYEQYF
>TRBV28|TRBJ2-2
CASRPPLVGSGELFF
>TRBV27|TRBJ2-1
CASAVLASYNEQFF
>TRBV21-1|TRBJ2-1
CASSKLQGLVSYNEQFF
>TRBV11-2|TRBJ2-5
CASSSALAGGETQYF
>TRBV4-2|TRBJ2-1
CASSQVWGRSRSYNEQFF
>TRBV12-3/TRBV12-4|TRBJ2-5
CASSVMGDGETQYF
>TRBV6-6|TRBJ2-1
CASSSGIWQFF
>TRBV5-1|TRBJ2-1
CASSLEGFNEQFF
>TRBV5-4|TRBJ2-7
CASSQSGGTYEQYF
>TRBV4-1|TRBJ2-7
CASSQESRWGGFDEQYF
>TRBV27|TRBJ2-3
CASSLVGNTQYF